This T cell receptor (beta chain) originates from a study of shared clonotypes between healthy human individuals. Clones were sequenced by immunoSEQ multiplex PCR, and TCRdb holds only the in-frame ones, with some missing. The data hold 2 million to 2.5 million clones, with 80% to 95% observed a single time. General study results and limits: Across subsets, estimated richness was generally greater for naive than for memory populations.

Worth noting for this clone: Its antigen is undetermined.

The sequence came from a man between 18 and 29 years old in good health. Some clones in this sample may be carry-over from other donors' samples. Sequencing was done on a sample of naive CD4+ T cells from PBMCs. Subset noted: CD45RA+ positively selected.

The CDR3 DNA reads TGCAGGGGCGGGGGGGGCACTGAAGCTTTCTTT. This gives the protein CRGGGGTEAFF. The V gene is TRBV20-1, the J gene TRBJ1-1; TRBD1 is a possible D gene (5 bases). Germline CDR1 DFQATT, CDR2 SNEGSKA (reference sequence). This CDR3 spans 11 amino acids.